This T cell receptor beta chain was profiled in a study of circulating and synovial CD4+ cells in juvenile arthritis. Data came from immunoSEQ multiplex PCR; TCRdb stores just in-frame clones and leaves some out. The table has approximately 16,000 clones, about 90% seen once; the top ten hold 0.7% to 0.95%. J gave up 7 bases and V 7 bases, and 8 bases lay outside the gene matches. The CDR3 runs 14 residues. The germline V gene has CDR1 SGHRS and CDR2 YFSETQ. The rearrangement joins TRBV5-1 to TRBJ2-1, with 10 nucleotides matching TRBD2. The TCR was taken from a human donor with juvenile idiopathic arthritis. The sequencing sample was made of CD4+ T cells from blood. CDR3 bases: TGCGCCAGCGCTAGCGGGAGAAGTCCGAATGAGCAGTTCTTC. Translated: CASASGRSPNEQFF.